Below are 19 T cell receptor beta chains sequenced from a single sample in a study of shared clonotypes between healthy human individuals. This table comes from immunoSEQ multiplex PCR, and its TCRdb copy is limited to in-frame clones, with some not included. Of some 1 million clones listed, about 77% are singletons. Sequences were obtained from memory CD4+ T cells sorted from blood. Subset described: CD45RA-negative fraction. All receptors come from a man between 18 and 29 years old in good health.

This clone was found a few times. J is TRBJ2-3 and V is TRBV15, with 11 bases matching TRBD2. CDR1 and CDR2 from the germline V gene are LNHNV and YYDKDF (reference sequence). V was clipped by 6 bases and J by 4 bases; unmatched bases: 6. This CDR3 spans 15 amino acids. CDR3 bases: TGTGCCACCAGTACTAGCGGGAGTTATCCAGATACGCAGTATTTT. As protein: CATSTSGSYPDTQYF.

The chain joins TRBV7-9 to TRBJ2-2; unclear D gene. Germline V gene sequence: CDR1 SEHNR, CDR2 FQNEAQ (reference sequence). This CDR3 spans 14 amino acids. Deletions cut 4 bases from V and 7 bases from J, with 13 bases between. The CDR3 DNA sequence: TGTGCCAGCAGCTCGGACGTGAAGGACGGGGAGCTGTTTTTT. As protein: CASSSDVKDGELFF.

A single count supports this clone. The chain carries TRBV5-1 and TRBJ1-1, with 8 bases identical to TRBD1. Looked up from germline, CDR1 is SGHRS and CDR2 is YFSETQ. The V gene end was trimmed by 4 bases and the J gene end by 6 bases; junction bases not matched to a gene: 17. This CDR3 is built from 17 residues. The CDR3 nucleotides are TGCGCCAGCAGCGAGGAACAGGGGGGTTGGGCCCTGGCTGAAGCTTTCTTT. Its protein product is CASSEEQGGWALAEAFF.

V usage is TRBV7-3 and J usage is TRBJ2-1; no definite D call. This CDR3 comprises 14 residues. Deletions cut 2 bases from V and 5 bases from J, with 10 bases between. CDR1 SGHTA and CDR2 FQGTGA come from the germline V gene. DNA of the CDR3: TGTGCCAGCAGCTTACAGCAAGGCAACAATGAGCAGTTCTTC. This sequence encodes CASSLQQGNNEQFF.

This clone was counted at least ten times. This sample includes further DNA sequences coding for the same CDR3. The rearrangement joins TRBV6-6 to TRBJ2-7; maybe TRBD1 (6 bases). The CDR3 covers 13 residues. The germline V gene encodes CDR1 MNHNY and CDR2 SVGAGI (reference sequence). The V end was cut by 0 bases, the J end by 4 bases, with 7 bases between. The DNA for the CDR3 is TGTGCCAGCAGTTACTCGGACAGTTACGAGCAGTACTTC. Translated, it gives CASSYSDSYEQYF.

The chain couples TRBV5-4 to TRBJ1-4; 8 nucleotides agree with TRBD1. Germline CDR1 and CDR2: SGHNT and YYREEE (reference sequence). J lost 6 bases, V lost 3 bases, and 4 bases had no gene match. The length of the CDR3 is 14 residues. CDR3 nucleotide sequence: TGTGCCAGCAGCTCCGGGACAGGCCATGAAAAACTGTTTTTT. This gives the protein CASSSGTGHEKLFF.

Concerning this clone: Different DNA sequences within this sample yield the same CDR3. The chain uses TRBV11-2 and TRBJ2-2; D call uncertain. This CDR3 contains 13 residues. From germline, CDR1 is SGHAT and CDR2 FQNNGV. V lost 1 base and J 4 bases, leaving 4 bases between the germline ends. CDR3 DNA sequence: TGTGCCAGCAGCTTAGGGGTCACCGGGGAGCTGTTTTTT. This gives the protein CASSLGVTGELFF.

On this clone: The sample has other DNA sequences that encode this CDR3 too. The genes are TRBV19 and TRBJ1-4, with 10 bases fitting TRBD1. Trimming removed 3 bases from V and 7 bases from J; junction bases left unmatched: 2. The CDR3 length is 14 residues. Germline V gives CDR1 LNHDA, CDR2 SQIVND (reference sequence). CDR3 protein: CASSIGTGVEKLFF. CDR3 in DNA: TGTGCCAGTAGTATCGGGACAGGGGTTGAAAAACTGTTTTTT. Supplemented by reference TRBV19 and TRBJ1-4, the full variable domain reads DGGITQSPKYLFRKEGQNVTLSCEQNLNHDAMYWYRQDPGQGLRLIYYSQIVNDFQKGDIAEGYSVSREKKESFPLTVTSAQKNPTAFYLCASSIGTGVEKLFFGSGTQLSVL.

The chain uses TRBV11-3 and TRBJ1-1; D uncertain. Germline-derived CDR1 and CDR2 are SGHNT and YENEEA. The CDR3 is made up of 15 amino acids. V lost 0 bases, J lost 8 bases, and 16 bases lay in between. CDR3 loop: CASSLDSSKSKEAFF. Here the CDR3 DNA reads TGTGCCAGCAGCTTAGATAGTTCGAAGTCCAAGGAAGCTTTCTTT. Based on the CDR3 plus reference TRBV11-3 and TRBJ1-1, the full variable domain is EAGVVQSPRYKIIEKKQPVAFWCNPISGHNTLYWYLQNLGQGPELLIRYENEEAVDDSQLPKDRFSAERLKGVDSTLKIQPAELGDSAVYLCASSLDSSKSKEAFFGQGTRLTVV.

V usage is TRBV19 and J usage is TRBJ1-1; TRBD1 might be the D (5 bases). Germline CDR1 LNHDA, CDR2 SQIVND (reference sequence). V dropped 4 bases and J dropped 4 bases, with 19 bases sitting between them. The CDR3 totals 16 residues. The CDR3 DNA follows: TGTGCCAGTAGTAGATCCAAAGTATCGGGGGGCACTGAAGCTTTCTTT. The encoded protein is CASSRSKVSGGTEAFF.

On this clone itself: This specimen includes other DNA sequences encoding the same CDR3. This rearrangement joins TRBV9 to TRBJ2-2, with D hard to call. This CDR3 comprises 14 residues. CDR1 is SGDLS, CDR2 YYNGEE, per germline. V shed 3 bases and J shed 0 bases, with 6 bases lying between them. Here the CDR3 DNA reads TGTGCCAGCAGCGGACGGACGAACACCGGGGAGCTGTTTTTT. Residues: CASSGRTNTGELFF.

The CDR3 region is CASSAQGGDTQYF. In DNA, the CDR3 is TGTGCCAGCAGCGCCCAAGGCGGGGATACGCAGTATTTT. J is TRBJ2-3 and V is TRBV6-4; TRBD2 is a possible D gene (5 bases). The CDR3 has 13 residues. Germline assignment: CDR1 MRHNA and CDR2 SNTAGT. V dropped 6 bases and J dropped 6 bases, with 13 bases sitting between them.

CDR3 in DNA: TGTGCCAGCAGTTCCCGAGGGGTCTCTAATGAAAAACTGTTTTTT. Amino acids: CASSSRGVSNEKLFF. This chain links TRBV28 with TRBJ1-4, with D possibly being TRBD1 (5 bases). This CDR3 contains 15 residues. CDR1 is MDHEN, CDR2 SYDVKM, per germline. V shed 4 bases and J shed 3 bases, with 12 bases lying between them.

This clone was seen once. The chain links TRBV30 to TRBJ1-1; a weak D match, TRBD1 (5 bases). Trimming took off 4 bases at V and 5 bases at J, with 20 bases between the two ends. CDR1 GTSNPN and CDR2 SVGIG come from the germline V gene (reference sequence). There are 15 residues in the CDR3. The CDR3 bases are TGTGCCTGGACGGCCTGGGGCGCCCGATGGACTGAAGCTTTCTTT. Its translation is CAWTAWGARWTEAFF. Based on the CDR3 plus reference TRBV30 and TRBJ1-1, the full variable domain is SQTIHQWPATLVQPVGSPLSLECTVEGTSNPNLYWYRQAAGRGLQLLFYSVGIGQISSEVPQNLSASRPQDRQFILSSKKLLLSDSGFYLCAWTAWGARWTEAFFGQGTRLTVV.

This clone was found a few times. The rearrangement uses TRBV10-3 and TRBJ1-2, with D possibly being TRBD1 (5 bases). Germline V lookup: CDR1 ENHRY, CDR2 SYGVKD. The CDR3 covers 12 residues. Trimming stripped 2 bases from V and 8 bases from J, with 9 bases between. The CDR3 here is CAISEGAEGYTF. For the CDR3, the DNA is TGTGCCATCAGTGAGGGGGCGGAGGGCTACACCTTC.

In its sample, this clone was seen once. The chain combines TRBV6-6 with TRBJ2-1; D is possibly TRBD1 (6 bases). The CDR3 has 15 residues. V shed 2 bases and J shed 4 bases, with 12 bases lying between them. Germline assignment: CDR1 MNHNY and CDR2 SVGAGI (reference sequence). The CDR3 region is CASSYGQGNYNEQFF. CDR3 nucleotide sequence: TGTGCCAGCAGTTACGGGCAGGGGAATTACAATGAGCAGTTCTTC.

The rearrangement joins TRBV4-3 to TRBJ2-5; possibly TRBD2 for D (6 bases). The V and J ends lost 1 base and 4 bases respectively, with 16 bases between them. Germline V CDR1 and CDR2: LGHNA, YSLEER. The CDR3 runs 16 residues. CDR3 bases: TGCGCCAGCAGCCAAGGGACCGGGGGATCTACAGAGACCCAGTACTTC. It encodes CASSQGTGGSTETQYF.

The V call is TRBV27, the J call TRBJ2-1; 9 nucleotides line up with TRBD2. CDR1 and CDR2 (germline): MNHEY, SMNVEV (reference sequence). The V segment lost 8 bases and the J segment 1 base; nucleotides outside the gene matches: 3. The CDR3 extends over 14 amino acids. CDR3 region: CASGLAGSYNEQFF. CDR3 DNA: TGTGCCAGCGGGCTAGCGGGGTCCTACAATGAGCAGTTCTTC.

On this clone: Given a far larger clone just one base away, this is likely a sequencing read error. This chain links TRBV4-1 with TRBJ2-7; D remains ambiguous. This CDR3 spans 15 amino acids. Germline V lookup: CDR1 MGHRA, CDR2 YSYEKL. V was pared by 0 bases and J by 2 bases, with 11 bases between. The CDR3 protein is CASSQDRAATYEQYF. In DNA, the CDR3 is TGCGCCAGCAGCCAAGACCGGGCAGCTACCTACGAGCAGTACTTC.